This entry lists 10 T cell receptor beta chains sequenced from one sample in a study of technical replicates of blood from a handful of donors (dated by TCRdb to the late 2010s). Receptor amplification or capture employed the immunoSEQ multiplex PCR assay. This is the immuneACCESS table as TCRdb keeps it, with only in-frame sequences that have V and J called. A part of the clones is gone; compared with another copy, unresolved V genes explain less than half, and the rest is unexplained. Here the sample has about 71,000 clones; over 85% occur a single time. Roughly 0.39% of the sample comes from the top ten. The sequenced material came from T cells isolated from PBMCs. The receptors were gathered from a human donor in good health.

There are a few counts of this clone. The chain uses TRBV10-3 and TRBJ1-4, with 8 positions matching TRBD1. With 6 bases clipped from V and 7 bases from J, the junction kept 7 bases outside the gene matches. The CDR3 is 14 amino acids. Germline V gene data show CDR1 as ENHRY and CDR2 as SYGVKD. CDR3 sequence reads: CAIRAGGVGEKLFF. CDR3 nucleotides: TGTGCCATCAGAGCAGGGGGCGTTGGTGAAAAACTGTTTTTT.

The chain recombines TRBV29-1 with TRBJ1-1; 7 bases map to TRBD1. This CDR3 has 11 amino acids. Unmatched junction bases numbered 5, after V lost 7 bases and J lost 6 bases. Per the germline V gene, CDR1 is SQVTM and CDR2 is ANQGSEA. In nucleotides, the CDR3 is TGCAGCGGCGACAGGGACGCTGAAGCTTTCTTT. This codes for CSGDRDAEAFF.

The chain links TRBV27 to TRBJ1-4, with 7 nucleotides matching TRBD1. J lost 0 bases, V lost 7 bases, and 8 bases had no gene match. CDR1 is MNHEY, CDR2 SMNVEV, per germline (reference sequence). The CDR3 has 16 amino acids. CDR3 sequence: CASKPQGPSTNEKLFF. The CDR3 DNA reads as TGTGCCAGCAAACCACAGGGGCCCTCAACTAATGAAAAACTGTTTTTT.

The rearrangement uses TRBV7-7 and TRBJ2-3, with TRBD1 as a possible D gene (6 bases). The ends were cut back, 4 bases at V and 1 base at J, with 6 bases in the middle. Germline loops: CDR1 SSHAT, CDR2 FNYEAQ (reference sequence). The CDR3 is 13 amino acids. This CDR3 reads CASSWTGTDTQYF. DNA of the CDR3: TGTGCCAGCAGCTGGACAGGCACAGATACGCAGTATTTT.

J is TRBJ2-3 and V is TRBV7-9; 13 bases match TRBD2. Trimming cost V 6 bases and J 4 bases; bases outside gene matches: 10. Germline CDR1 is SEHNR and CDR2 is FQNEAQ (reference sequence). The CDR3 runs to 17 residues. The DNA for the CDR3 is TGTGCCAGCAGGCCCGGGACTAGCGGGATAATCCCAGATACGCAGTATTTT. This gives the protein CASRPGTSGIIPDTQYF.

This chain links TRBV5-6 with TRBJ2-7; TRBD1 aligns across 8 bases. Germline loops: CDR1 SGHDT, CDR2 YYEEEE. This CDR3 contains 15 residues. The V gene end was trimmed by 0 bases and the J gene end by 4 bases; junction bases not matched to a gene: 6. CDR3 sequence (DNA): TGTGCCAGCAGCTTGGTGTGGACAGGGCAATACGAGCAGTACTTC. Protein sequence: CASSLVWTGQYEQYF.

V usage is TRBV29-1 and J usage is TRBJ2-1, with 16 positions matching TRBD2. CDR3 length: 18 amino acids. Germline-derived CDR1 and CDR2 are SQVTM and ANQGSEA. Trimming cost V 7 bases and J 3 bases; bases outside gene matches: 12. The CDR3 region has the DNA TGCAGCGCCGCACCGGGACTAGCGGGAGGGCCGGGCTACAATGAGCAGTTCTTC. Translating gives CSAAPGLAGGPGYNEQFF.

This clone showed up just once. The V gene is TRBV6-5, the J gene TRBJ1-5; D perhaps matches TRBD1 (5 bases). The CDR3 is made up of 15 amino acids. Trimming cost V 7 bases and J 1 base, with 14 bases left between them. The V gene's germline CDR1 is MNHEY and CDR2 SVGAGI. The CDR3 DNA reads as TGTGCCAGCAAAGAGACAGTATGGAGCAATCAGCCCCAGCATTTT. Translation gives CASKETVWSNQPQHF.

The CDR3 is CATSRARGGSNQPQHF. CDR3 nucleotides: TGTGCCACCAGCAGAGCCCGGGGGGGTAGCAATCAGCCCCAGCATTTT. The chain recombines TRBV15 with TRBJ1-5; possibly TRBD1 for D (5 bases). The CDR3 has 16 amino acids. The V and J ends lost 1 base and 0 bases respectively, with 10 bases between them. Germline values: CDR1 LNHNV, CDR2 YYDKDF (reference sequence).

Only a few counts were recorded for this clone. Here the CDR3 reads CASSPSNEKLFF. In nucleotides, the CDR3 is TGCGCCAGCAGCCCCAGTAATGAAAAACTGTTTTTT. The V and J genes are TRBV4-1 and TRBJ1-4; no reliable D call. The CDR3 length is 12 residues. Trimming removed 4 bases at V and 4 bases at J, with 4 bases between. Per germline, CDR1 MGHRA and CDR2 YSYEKL.